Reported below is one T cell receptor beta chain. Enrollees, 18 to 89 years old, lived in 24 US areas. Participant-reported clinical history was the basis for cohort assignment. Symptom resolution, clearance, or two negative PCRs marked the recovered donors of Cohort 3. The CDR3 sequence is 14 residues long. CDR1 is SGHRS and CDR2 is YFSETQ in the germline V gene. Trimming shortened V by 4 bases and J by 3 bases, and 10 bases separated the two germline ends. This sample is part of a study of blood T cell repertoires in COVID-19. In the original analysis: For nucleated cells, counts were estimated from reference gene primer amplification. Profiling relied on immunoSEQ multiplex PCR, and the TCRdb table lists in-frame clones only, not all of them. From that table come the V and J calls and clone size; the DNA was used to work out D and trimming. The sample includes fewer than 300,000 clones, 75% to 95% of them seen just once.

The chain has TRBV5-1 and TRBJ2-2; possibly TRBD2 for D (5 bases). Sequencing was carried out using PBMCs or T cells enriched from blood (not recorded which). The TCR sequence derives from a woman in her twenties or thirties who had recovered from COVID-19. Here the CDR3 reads CASSLALYTGELFF. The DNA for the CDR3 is TGCGCCAGCAGCCTAGCACTTTACACCGGGGAGCTGTTTTTT.